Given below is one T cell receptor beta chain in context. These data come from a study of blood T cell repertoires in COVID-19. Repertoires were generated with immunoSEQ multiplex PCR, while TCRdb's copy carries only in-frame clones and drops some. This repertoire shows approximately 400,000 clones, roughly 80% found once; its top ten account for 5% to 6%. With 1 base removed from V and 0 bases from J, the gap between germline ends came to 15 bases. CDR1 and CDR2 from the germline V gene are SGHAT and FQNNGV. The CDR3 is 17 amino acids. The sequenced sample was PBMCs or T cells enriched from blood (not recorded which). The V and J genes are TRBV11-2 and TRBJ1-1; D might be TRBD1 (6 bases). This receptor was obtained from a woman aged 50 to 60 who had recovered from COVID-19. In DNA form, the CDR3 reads TGTGCCAGCAGCTTAGCGAAGCCAGGGGCTGTGAACACTGAAGCTTTCTTT. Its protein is CASSLAKPGAVNTEAFF.